This T cell receptor beta chain was profiled in a study of blood T cell repertoires in COVID-19 (dated by TCRdb to the early 2020s). The study in broad terms: Collaborator samples came from the United States, Italy and Spain and covered acute and convalescent phases of COVID-19. The repertoires were released in a freely available public database meant as a resource for research on the immune response to SARS-CoV-2. Where available, HLA class I and class II types were obtained from metadata supplied by the sample provider rather than from assay-based typing. The prospective study material was composed of cDNA or gDNA derived from T cells, B-cell-depleted T cells, or PBMCs. The sample metadata nearly always contained a de-identified subject ID, COVID-19 status, age in years and sex. The dataset comprised deeply sampled blood TCRbeta repertoires from subjects exposed to, actively infected with, or recovered from COVID-19. The samples were drawn from the first 160 participants of the ongoing ImmuneRACE study and from 1,254 subjects provided by 6 global collaborators. Study-level results and caveats: The quantity of clinical and demographic metadata differed by source and by participant and was supplied without curation.

TCRbeta CDR3 regions were amplified from genomic DNA using the immunoSEQ Assay, a bias-controlled multiplex PCR. As for the original processing: Nucleated cell counts per sample were estimated from amplification of reference gene primers within the assay. To quantify the absolute abundance of each unique TCRbeta CDR3 rearrangement, sequence reads were collapsed and filtered. For each sample, productive Simpson clonality was calculated by taking the square root of Simpson's diversity index across productive rearrangements. Held by TCRdb, this immuneACCESS table contains in-frame sequences only and omits some clones. Under half of the omission traces to an unresolved V gene where checked; the cause of the rest is unknown. D and trimming come from the DNA, and the V and J calls and clone size come from that table. For this sample the table gives more than 250,000 clones, of which approximately 84% were detected only once. The leading ten clones occupy about 9.4% of the sample.

In the prospective study, participants were 18 to 89 years old, resided in about 25 geographic areas of the United States, and were enrolled through a virtual design. To assign participants to cohorts, the prospective study relied on clinical history that participants themselves reported in a screening survey and a study questionnaire. Recovered participants in ImmuneRACE Cohort 3 were defined as having two consecutive negative NP/OP PCR tests, clearance from a healthcare professional, or resolution of symptoms. Mobile phlebotomists in the prospective study collected whole blood, serum and a nasopharyngeal or oropharyngeal swab from every participant. Prospective study participants could optionally give additional blood draws and questionnaires over an approximately 2-month period. Prospective study blood samples were shipped either frozen or at room temperature before DNA extraction. Regarding this clone: It has no known antigen specificity. Within one base of it there is no much larger clone, and no base qualities were kept.

The germline V gene sets CDR1 to LGHNA and CDR2 to YNFKEQ. Trimming leaves V shorter by 1 base and J shorter by 0 bases, with the junction holding 2 bases beyond the gene matches. The CDR3 measures 17 amino acids from cysteine to phenylalanine. The kept DNA is CDR3 alone, 51 bases in frame from the first base. The clonotype was recovered from a woman aged 18-29 years who had recovered from COVID-19. The sequencing sample was made of PBMCs or T cells enriched from blood (not recorded which). Here the chain combines TRBV4-2 and TRBJ1-6, with 8 bases in between that match TRBD1. This receptor carries the CDR3 CASSQGTGYSYNSPLHF. The DNA is TGTGCCAGCAGCCAAGGGACAGGGTACTCCTATAATTCACCCCTCCACTTT.